This paragraph reports one T cell receptor (beta chain). Its antigen remains unidentified. This record comes from a study of cytomegalovirus exposure and HLA in healthy donors. Points from the study as a whole: In an earlier analysis, about 87% or about 30%: the productive usage of most TCR beta V segments. Several top significant clusters appeared, in a later analysis, to be linked to common viral pathogens. Trimming of TCR beta V- and J-genes showed a link, identified in a later analysis, to a missense DCLRE1C variant.

PCR amplification relied on 60 Vbeta primers (plus 13 Jbeta primers). Produced via immunoSEQ multiplex PCR; TCRdb's table is partial and in-frame only. The profile shows 80,000 to 95,000 clones, 70% to 80% of them singletons. CDR3 length: 13 amino acids. Trimming left V 5 bases short and J 2 bases short, with 10 bases between. CDR1 is MNHEY, CDR2 SMNVEV, per germline (reference sequence). Donors were ostensibly healthy at sampling, although undocumented immune exposures were probable. Sequencing was done on a sample of PBMCs. The receptor was isolated from a woman in her thirties or forties in good health and CMV-seropositive. The chain is built from TRBV27 and TRBJ2-7; D perhaps matches TRBD1 (6 bases). Here the CDR3 reads CASSQGRPYEQYF. The CDR3 coding sequence is TGTGCCAGCAGTCAGGGGCGGCCCTACGAGCAGTACTTC.